These 13 T cell receptor beta chains were all obtained from the same sample, sequenced in a study of blood T cell repertoires in COVID-19. Only in-frame clones appear in the TCRdb table, and some are missing; sequencing was by immunoSEQ multiplex PCR. The table lists 150,000 to 200,000 clones, around 75% of them singletons. The sample consisted of peripheral blood. The receptors were gathered from an elderly woman with acute or convalescent COVID-19.

This chain links TRBV6-6 with TRBJ1-2, with D tentatively TRBD1 (6 bases). Germline V gene lookup returns CDR1 MNHNY and CDR2 SVGAGI (reference sequence). Trimming removed 5 bases from V and 4 bases from J, with 20 bases in between. The CDR3 covers 16 residues. Written as DNA, the CDR3 is TGTGCCAGCAGTCCGATACTAGCGCAGGGGCGCTATGGCTACACCTTC. Protein sequence: CASSPILAQGRYGYTF.

This chain connects TRBV28 to TRBJ1-5; 9 positions agree with TRBD1. The CDR3 loop spans 14 amino acids. The V gene's germline CDR1 is MDHEN and CDR2 SYDVKM. With 6 bases clipped from V and 7 bases from J, the junction kept 7 bases outside the gene matches. This CDR3 reads CASSSGTGRQPQHF. The CDR3 DNA is TGTGCCAGCAGCTCCGGGACAGGGCGACAGCCCCAGCATTTT. The full variable domain, rest sourced from reference TRBV28 and TRBJ1-5, is DVKVTQSSRYLVKRTGEKVFLECVQDMDHENMFWYRQDPGLGLRLIYFSYDVKMKEKGDIPEGYSVSREKKERFSLILESASTNQTSMYLCASSSGTGRQPQHFGDGTRLSIL.

The rearrangement uses TRBV5-1 and TRBJ1-1, with 8 bases matching TRBD1. J gave up 3 bases and V 0 bases, and 10 bases lay outside the gene matches. CDR3 length: 17 amino acids. Germline CDR1 is SGHRS and CDR2 is YFSETQ. The CDR3 reads CASSLEPYQGADTEAFF. In DNA, the CDR3 is TGCGCCAGCAGCTTGGAGCCTTATCAGGGGGCAGACACTGAAGCTTTCTTT.

This clone was picked up one time. The chain recombines TRBV6-5 with TRBJ2-5, with 10 bases aligning to TRBD1. V dropped 6 bases and J dropped 4; count of bases not matched to a gene: 2. CDR1 is MNHEY, CDR2 SVGAGI, per germline. This CDR3 has 13 amino acids. The chain's CDR3 is CASRRQGAETQYF. The DNA for the CDR3 is TGTGCCAGCAGGAGACAGGGGGCAGAGACCCAGTACTTC.

V and J are TRBV10-2 and TRBJ1-1; D remains ambiguous. This CDR3 spans 14 amino acids. CDR1 is WSHSY, CDR2 SAAADI, per germline. The V end lost 8 bases, the J end lost 0 bases, and 13 bases lay between the germline ends. Here the CDR3 DNA reads TGCGCCAGCTCCGAGCGGTTGGTGAACACTGAAGCTTTCTTT. Translating gives CASSERLVNTEAFF.

This chain connects TRBV28 to TRBJ2-7; the match to TRBD2 covers 14 bases. The germline CDR1 and CDR2 sequences are MDHEN and SYDVKM. This CDR3 region has 14 residues. Germline trimming cut 6 bases from V and 6 bases from J; bases unmatched to any gene: 4. CDR3 nucleotide sequence: TGTGCCAGCAGGAGGACTAGCGGGGGGCTCGAGCAGTACTTC. It is translated as CASRRTSGGLEQYF.

The gene calls are TRBV6-6 and TRBJ2-3; 10 bases match TRBD2. The CDR3 sequence is 16 residues long. The V gene's germline CDR1 is MNHNY and CDR2 SVGAGI (reference sequence). The V gene end was trimmed by 5 bases and the J gene end by 3 bases; junction bases not matched to a gene: 8. The CDR3 DNA reads as TGTGCCAGCAGTAGTATAGCGGGGGGCCAAACAGATACGCAGTATTTT. This sequence encodes CASSSIAGGQTDTQYF.

This chain uses TRBV2 with TRBJ2-1, with TRBD1 matching over 9 bases. This CDR3 has 13 amino acids. The J segment lost 11 bases and the V segment lost 3 bases, leaving 5 bases of the junction unmatched. CDR1 and CDR2 (germline): SNHLY, FYNNEI. CDR3 loop: CASSERGQGQQFF. For the CDR3, the DNA is TGTGCCAGCAGTGAGAGGGGACAGGGTCAGCAGTTCTTC.

This chain uses TRBV28 with TRBJ2-5; no definite D call. Germline-derived CDR1 and CDR2 are MDHEN and SYDVKM. V gave up 4 bases and J gave up 9 bases, with 27 bases separating them. CDR3 length: 17 amino acids. The CDR3 DNA reads TGTGCCAGCAGTTCGGAAGCGACGTTAAGGAAAGGTTGGGCCCAGTACTTC. Protein: CASSSEATLRKGWAQYF.

In its sample, this clone was seen once. V is TRBV7-9 and J is TRBJ1-4; D perhaps matches TRBD1 (6 bases). The germline gives CDR1 SEHNR, CDR2 FQNEAQ (reference sequence). The CDR3 runs 15 residues. Deletions cut 4 bases from V and 4 bases from J, with 13 bases between. CDR3 residues: CASSSRTDFNEKLFF. DNA of the CDR3: TGTGCCAGCAGCTCTCGGACAGATTTTAATGAAAAACTGTTTTTT.

The rearrangement uses TRBV19 and TRBJ2-5; TRBD1 agrees at 9 bases. Per the germline V gene, CDR1 is LNHDA and CDR2 is SQIVND (reference sequence). The trim removed 4 bases at V and 5 bases at J, leaving 11 bases unmatched. The CDR3 sequence is 16 residues long. CDR3 nucleotides: TGTGCCAGTAGTACCCGTGGGACAGGGAATGTGGAGACCCAGTACTTC. Residues: CASSTRGTGNVETQYF.

The V gene is TRBV6-5, the J gene TRBJ1-2; D is possibly TRBD1 (6 bases). CDR1 and CDR2 from the germline V gene are MNHEY and SVGAGI. This CDR3 spans 16 amino acids. The V end was cut by 0 bases, the J end by 9 bases, with 20 bases between. The CDR3 reads CASSYSPPGRGYSYTF. The CDR3, as DNA: TGTGCCAGCAGTTACTCGCCCCCGGGCAGGGGCTACAGCTACACCTTC.

V is TRBV11-2 and J is TRBJ2-3, with D perhaps matching TRBD1 (5 bases). CDR1 is SGHAT, CDR2 FQNNGV, per germline. The CDR3 covers 15 residues. Trimming cost V 1 base and J 2 bases, with 10 bases left between them. CDR3 in DNA: TGTGCCAGCAGCTTAGTGGGGCATGACACAGATACGCAGTATTTT. The encoded protein is CASSLVGHDTDTQYF. Full variable domain (missing parts from reference TRBV11-2 and TRBJ2-3): EAGVAQSPRYKIIEKRQSVAFWCNPISGHATLYWYQQILGQGPKLLIQFQNNGVVDDSQLPKDRFSAERLKGVDSTLKIQPAKLEDSAVYLCASSLVGHDTDTQYFGPGTRLTVL.